This T cell receptor beta chain emerged from a study of cytomegalovirus exposure and HLA in healthy donors. Study-wide context: Assignment to the Caucasian-associated ancestry cluster applied to around four fifths of the approximately 400 genotyped donors.

Notes on the study in general: Equally common other TCR beta chains were less clonally expanded than HLA-associated ones, a later analysis found.

The PCR had 60 Vbeta and 13 Jbeta primers. Clones were sequenced by immunoSEQ multiplex PCR, and TCRdb holds only the in-frame ones, with some missing. The sample contains around 160,000 clones, roughly 80% of which appear only once. Germline V gene sequence: CDR1 LGHNA, CDR2 YNFKEQ. With 1 base removed from V and 10 bases from J, the gap between germline ends came to 8 bases. This CDR3 contains 12 residues. A remark on this clone: Its antigen is not known.

The V and J genes are TRBV4-2 and TRBJ1-5, with D unclear. The sequenced sample consisted of PBMCs. The sequence derives from a male donor in good health and CMV-seronegative. CDR3 DNA sequence: TGTGCCAGCAGCCAAGGACAAGGACCCCAGCATTTT. It yields the protein CASSQGQGPQHF.